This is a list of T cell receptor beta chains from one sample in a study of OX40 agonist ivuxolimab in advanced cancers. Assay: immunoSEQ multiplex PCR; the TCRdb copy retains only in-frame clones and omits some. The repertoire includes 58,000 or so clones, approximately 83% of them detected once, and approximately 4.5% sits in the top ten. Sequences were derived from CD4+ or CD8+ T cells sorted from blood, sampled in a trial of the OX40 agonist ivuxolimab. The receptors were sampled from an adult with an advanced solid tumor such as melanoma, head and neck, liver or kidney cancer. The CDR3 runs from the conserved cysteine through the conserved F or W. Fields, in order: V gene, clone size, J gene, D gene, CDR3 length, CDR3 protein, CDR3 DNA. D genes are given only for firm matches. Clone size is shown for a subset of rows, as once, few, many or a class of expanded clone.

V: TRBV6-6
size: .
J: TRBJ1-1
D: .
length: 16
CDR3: CASSYPVTGRGTEAFF
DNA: TGTGCCAGCAGTTACCCCGTGACGGGGAGAGGGACTGAAGCTTTCTTT

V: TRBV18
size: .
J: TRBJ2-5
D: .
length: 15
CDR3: CASSPRDGRQETQYF
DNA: TGTGCCAGCTCACCACGGGACGGCCGACAAGAGACCCAGTACTTC

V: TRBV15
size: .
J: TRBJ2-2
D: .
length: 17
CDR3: CATSRGSHIGTPGELFF
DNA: TGTGCCACCAGCCGAGGTAGCCATATAGGGACACCCGGGGAGCTGTTTTTT

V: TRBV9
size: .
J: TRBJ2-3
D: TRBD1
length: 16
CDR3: CASSARTGGAADTQYF
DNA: TGTGCCAGCAGCGCACGGACAGGGGGCGCCGCAGATACGCAGTATTTT

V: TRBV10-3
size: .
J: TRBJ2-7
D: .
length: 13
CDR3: CAISEGGPYEQYF
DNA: TGTGCCATCAGTGAGGGGGGACCCTACGAGCAGTACTTC

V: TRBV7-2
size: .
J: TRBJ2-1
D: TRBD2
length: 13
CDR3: CASSFGLAGEQFF
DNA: TGTGCCAGCAGCTTCGGACTAGCTGGCGAGCAGTTCTTC

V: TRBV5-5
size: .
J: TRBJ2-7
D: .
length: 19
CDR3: CASSLGGNRGLDVGYEQYF
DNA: TGTGCCAGCAGCTTGGGGGGAAACAGGGGACTGGACGTAGGATACGAGCAGTACTTC

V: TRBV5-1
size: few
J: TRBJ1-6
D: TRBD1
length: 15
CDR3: CASSPSTGEDSPLHF
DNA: TGCGCCAGCAGCCCATCGACAGGGGAGGATTCACCCCTCCACTTT

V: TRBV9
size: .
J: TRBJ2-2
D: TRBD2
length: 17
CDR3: CASSPSGGSGGTGELFF
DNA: TGTGCCAGCAGCCCCTCCGGGGGTAGCGGGGGCACCGGGGAGCTGTTTTTT

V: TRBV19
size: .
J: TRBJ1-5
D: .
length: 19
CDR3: CATQGWKPTRDSPNQPQHF
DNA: TGTGCCACCCAGGGGTGGAAACCAACTAGAGACAGCCCCAATCAGCCCCAGCATTTT

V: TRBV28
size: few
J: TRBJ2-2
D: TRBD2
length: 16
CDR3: CASSRRLAHDTGELFF
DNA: TGTGCCAGCAGTCGCCGACTAGCACACGACACCGGGGAGCTGTTTTTT

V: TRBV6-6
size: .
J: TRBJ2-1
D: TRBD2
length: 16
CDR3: CASSYNGLAEGNEQFF
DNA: TGTGCCAGCAGTTACAACGGACTAGCGGAGGGTAATGAGCAGTTCTTC

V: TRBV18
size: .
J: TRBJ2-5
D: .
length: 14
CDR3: CASSPPGPLGTQYF
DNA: TGTGCCAGCTCACCTCCCGGACCCTTGGGGACCCAGTACTTC

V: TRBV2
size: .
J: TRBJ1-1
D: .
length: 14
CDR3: CASNPRRLNTEAFF
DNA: TGTGCCAGCAATCCGCGTCGATTGAACACTGAAGCTTTCTTT

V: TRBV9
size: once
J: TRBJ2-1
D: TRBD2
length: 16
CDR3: CASSVGTTRSYNEQFF
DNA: TGTGCCAGCAGCGTTGGGACTACCCGGTCCTACAATGAGCAGTTCTTC

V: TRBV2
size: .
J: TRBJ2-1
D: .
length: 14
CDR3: CASNWGPSYNEQFF
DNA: TGTGCCAGCAATTGGGGGCCCTCCTACAATGAGCAGTTCTTC

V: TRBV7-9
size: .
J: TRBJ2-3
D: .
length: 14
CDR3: CASSPSISTDTQYF
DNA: TGTGCCAGCAGTCCGTCGATTAGCACAGATACGCAGTATTTT

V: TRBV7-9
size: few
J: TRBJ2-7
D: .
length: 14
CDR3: CASSLPRHSYEQYF
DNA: TGTGCCAGCAGCTTACCACGGCACAGCTACGAGCAGTACTTC

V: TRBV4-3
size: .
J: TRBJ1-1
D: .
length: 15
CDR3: CASSQDRDTNTEAFF
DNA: TGCGCCAGCAGCCAAGACAGGGATACGAACACTGAAGCTTTCTTT

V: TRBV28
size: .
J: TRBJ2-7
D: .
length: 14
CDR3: CASRNGRGGYEQYF
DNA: TGTGCCAGCCGCAACGGTAGGGGGGGATACGAGCAGTACTTC

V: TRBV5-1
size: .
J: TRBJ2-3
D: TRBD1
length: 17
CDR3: CASSLGEGTGSPDTQYF
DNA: TGCGCCAGCAGCTTGGGCGAAGGGACAGGGAGCCCAGATACGCAGTATTTT

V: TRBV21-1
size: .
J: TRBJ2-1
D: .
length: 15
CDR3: CAGLAGGPSYNEQFF
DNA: TGCGCGGGACTAGCGGGAGGCCCCTCCTACAATGAGCAGTTCTTC

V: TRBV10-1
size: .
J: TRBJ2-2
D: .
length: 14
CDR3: CASSLGQNTGELFF
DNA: TGCGCCAGCAGCCTCGGACAGAACACCGGGGAGCTGTTTTTT

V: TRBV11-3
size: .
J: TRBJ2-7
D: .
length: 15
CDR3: CASSLDFGTSYEQYF
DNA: TGTGCCAGCAGCTTAGATTTCGGAACCTCCTACGAGCAGTACTTC

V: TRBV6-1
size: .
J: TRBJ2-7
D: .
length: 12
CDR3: CASRSSSYEQYF
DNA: TGTGCCAGCAGAAGTAGCTCCTACGAGCAGTACTTC

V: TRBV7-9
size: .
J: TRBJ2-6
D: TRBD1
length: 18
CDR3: CASSLRGDRGFGANVLTF
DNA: TGTGCCAGCAGCTTACGTGGGGACAGGGGTTTTGGGGCCAACGTCCTGACTTTC

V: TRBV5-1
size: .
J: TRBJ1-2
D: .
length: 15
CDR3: CASSLDTGRNYGYTF
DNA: TGCGCCAGCAGCTTGGACACAGGTAGAAACTATGGCTACACCTTC

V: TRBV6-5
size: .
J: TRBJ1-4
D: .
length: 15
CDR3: CASSTQSVGNEKLFF
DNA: TGTGCCAGCAGTACCCAGTCTGTAGGAAATGAAAAACTGTTTTTT

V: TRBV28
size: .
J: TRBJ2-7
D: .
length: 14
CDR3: CASSRQGLSYEQYF
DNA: TGTGCCAGCAGTCGACAGGGACTCTCCTACGAGCAGTACTTC

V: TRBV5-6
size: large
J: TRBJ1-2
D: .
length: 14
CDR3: CASSLDASYYGYTF
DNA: TGTGCCAGCAGCTTAGATGCCAGTTACTATGGCTACACCTTC

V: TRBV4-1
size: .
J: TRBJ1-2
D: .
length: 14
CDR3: CASRPQGLLYGYTF
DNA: TGCGCCAGCAGACCTCAGGGGCTTCTCTATGGCTACACCTTC

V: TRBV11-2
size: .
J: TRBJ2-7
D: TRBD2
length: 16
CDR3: CASSSPRAGGRYEQYF
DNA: TGTGCCAGCAGCAGCCCACGGGCGGGGGGGCGCTACGAGCAGTACTTC

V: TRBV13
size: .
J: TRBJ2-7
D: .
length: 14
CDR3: CASSTGPVSYEQYF
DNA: TGTGCCAGCAGCACAGGGCCGGTGTCCTACGAGCAGTACTTC

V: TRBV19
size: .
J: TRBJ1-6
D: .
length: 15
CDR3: CASSIMGENNSPLHF
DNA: TGTGCCAGTAGTATCATGGGGGAAAATAATTCACCCCTCCACTTT

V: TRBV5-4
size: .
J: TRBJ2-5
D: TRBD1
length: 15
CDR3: CASSIGQGVEETQYF
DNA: TGTGCCAGCAGTATCGGACAGGGGGTCGAAGAGACCCAGTACTTC

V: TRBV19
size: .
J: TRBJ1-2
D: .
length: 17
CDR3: CASSTQSRQAGMSGYTF
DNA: TGTGCCAGTAGTACCCAATCCAGACAGGCGGGCATGAGCGGCTACACCTTC

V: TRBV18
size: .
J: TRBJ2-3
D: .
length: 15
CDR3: CASSPRGLGTDTQYF
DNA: TGTGCCAGCTCCCCACGGGGCCTCGGCACAGATACGCAGTATTTT